This entry features one T cell receptor (beta chain) sequence. What it binds is unknown. Germline V gene sequence: CDR1 DFQATT, CDR2 SNEGSKA (reference sequence). Trimming took 7 bases from V and 4 from J; bases not matched to a gene: 5. The CDR3 runs to 12 residues. This specimen comes from a study of T-cell memory formation after mild COVID-19. Study in general: Largely donor-specific sequence clusters came from two donors. General study results and limits: The study found contracting CD4+ clones mainly in CM and EM and contracting CD8+ clones in EMRA. Pre-infection memory contained some responding clones, which suggested that cross-reactive memory had joined. The SARS-CoV-2 specificity of second-wave clones reaching peak at day 37 remained unverified.

TCRdb itself ran the 5' RACE reads through MiXCR, one entry per CDR3 protein. The sample has more than 350,000 distinct CDR3 sequences, more than 15% seen once. Sequencing was carried out using PBMCs or a T cell subset sorted from them (not recorded which). The source of this sequence is a man in his late teens or twenties who had mild COVID-19 (a few samples of this study predate the infection). Cell type and time point are not known. The chain is built from TRBV20-1 and TRBJ2-3, with 7 nucleotides matching TRBD2. The CDR3 nucleotides are TGCAGTGTCGGGACTATTGCAGATACGCAGTATTTT. Translating it yields CSVGTIADTQYF.